This is a list of T cell receptor beta chains from one sample in a study of a mutant IDH1 vaccine in newly diagnosed glioma. Method: immunoSEQ multiplex PCR; TCRdb's copy keeps in-frame clones and lacks some. The table shows about 60,000 clones, with approximately 81% occurring only once. Antigens for these TCRs are unknown. The specimen comprised PBMCs, sampled from a glioma patient whose treatment included an IDH1 peptide vaccine. The receptors here all came from a man in his thirties or forties with glioma. Each CDR3 is given with its conserved first and last residue. D genes are given only for firm matches. Clone size appears in some rows only: once, few, many, or a class for an expanded clone.

>TRBJ2-7|TRBD1|TRBV19|-
CASSPYIGQGYYEQYF
TGTGCCAGTAGTCCTTACATAGGACAGGGATACTACGAGCAGTACTTC
>TRBJ1-2|-|TRBV28|-
CASSSPTYRNSNYGYTF
TGTGCCAGCAGTTCCCCGACCTACAGGAATTCTAACTATGGCTACACCTTC
>TRBJ2-7|TRBD1|TRBV11-2|-
CASSLWTGPTYEQYF
TGTGCCAGCAGCTTATGGACAGGGCCCACCTACGAGCAGTACTTC
>TRBJ1-4|-|TRBV7-9|few
CASSNPGLNNEKLFF
TGTGCCAGCAGCAATCCGGGTCTTAATAATGAAAAACTGTTTTTT
>TRBJ1-5|-|TRBV5-6|-
CASSFIGDQPQHF
TGTGCCAGCAGCTTCATCGGGGATCAGCCCCAGCATTTT
>TRBJ2-7|-|TRBV6-1|-
CASSELEGYEQYF
TGTGCCAGCAGTGAATTGGAGGGGTACGAGCAGTACTTC
>TRBJ1-2|-|TRBV5-1|-
CASSLEPVGGYTF
TGCGCCAGCAGCTTGGAGCCAGTGGGTGGCTACACCTTC
>TRBJ2-1|-|TRBV6-4|-
CASSDSLYNEQFF
TGTGCCAGCAGTGACTCCCTCTACAATGAGCAGTTCTTC
>TRBJ2-7|TRBD2|TRBV5-5|-
CASSFDGRYEQYF
TGTGCCAGCAGCTTTGACGGGAGGTACGAGCAGTACTTC
>TRBJ1-3|-|TRBV27|once
CASRPSAGGGNTIYF
TGTGCCAGCAGACCTTCGGCGGGGGGGGGAAACACCATATATTTT
>TRBJ1-1|TRBD1|TRBV19|-
CASKGDRARTEAFF
TGTGCCAGCAAAGGGGACAGGGCGAGAACTGAAGCTTTCTTT
>TRBJ2-1|-|TRBV18|once
CASSPGGNEQFF
TGTGCCAGCTCACCAGGGGGGAATGAGCAGTTCTTC
>TRBJ1-2|-|TRBV5-4|-
CASSLPGRTGENYGYTF
TGTGCCAGCAGTTTACCGGGACGCACGGGGGAAAACTATGGCTACACCTTC
>TRBJ1-2|TRBD1|TRBV12-5|-
CASGLAAGTGRGYTF
TGTGCTAGTGGTTTGGCTGCCGGGACAGGGAGAGGCTACACCTTC
>TRBJ2-7|-|TRBV7-9|-
CASSSLQIGYEQYF
TGTGCCAGCAGCTCCCTGCAGATTGGGTACGAGCAGTACTTC
>TRBJ2-1|TRBD1|TRBV27|-
CASSPGTVSYNEQFF
TGTGCCAGCAGTCCCGGGACAGTATCCTACAATGAGCAGTTCTTC
>TRBJ1-2|-|TRBV13|-
CASRGRGDYGYTF
TGTGCCAGCAGGGGAAGGGGGGACTATGGCTACACCTTC
>TRBJ1-4|-|TRBV9|few
CASTPGATNEKLFF
TGTGCCAGCACGCCAGGGGCTACTAATGAAAAACTGTTTTTT